This TCR beta chain came from a study of blood T cell repertoires in COVID-19 (dated by TCRdb to between 2020 and 2021). Describing the broader study: The collaborator samples originated in the United States, Italy and Spain and spanned the acute and convalescent phases of COVID-19. The repertoires were released in a freely available public database meant as a resource for research on the immune response to SARS-CoV-2. Subjects who had been exposed to COVID-19, were actively infected with it, or had recovered from it provided the deeply sampled blood TCRbeta repertoires that made up the dataset. The prospective study material was composed of cDNA or gDNA derived from T cells, B-cell-depleted T cells, or PBMCs. Where HLA class I and class II types were available, the types were taken from metadata supplied by the sample provider, not from assay-based typing. The sample metadata nearly always contained a de-identified subject ID, COVID-19 status, age in years and sex. Samples were obtained from the ongoing ImmuneRACE study (first 160 participants) and from 1,200 or so subjects provided by 6 global collaborators.

The immunoSEQ Assay, a bias-controlled multiplex PCR, was used to amplify TCRbeta CDR3 regions from genomic DNA. Turning to the authors' computational methods: Nucleated cell counts per sample were estimated from amplification of reference gene primers within the assay. To quantify the absolute abundance of each unique TCRbeta CDR3 rearrangement, sequence reads were collapsed and filtered. For each sample, productive Simpson clonality was calculated as the square root of Simpson's diversity index across productive rearrangements. TCRdb carries this immuneACCESS record with in-frame sequences only. Its versions omit some clonotypes, under half of them owing to an unresolved V gene in the studies checked, with the rest unexplained. The V and J calls and clone size were taken over from that table, and D and trimming were inferred from the DNA. The sample profile shows 250,000 to 300,000 clones; approximately 82% of them were found once. The ten largest clones add up to roughly 4.5% of the sample.

In the case of this clone: It lacks a known antigen. Base qualities are not provided; no much larger clone lies one nucleotide away.

Another Seattle source contributed samples from volunteer blood donors who had recovered from COVID-19. Each collaborating institution followed its own protocols to collect whole blood in K2EDTA tubes. For TCRbeta analysis, collaborator samples were shipped as frozen whole blood, as isolated PBMCs, or as DNA extracted from either sample type. Reading the germline V gene gives CDR1 SGHAT and CDR2 FQNNGV. Clipping removes 1 base from V and 3 bases from J, with 7 as the unmatched junction base count. Inclusive of the bounding cysteine and phenylalanine, the CDR3 is 16 residues long. The sequence is cut down to CDR3 DNA, 48 bases in frame from base 1. Results the study describes overall, beyond this receptor: How much clinical and demographic metadata was included differed by source and by participant, and the metadata was provided uncurated.

This receptor was identified in a man in his 60s who had recovered from COVID-19. The specimen sequenced was peripheral blood. The rearranged segments are TRBV11-2 and TRBJ2-3; 7 central bases correspond to TRBD1. The CDR3 protein: CASSLVPKTGTDTQYF. The DNA sequence follows: TGTGCCAGCAGCTTAGTACCTAAGACAGGGACAGATACGCAGTATTTT.